Described below is a single T cell receptor (beta chain) sequence and its context. The antigen remains undetermined. Individual cDNA molecules received unique molecular identifiers during library preparation. One entry per CDR3 protein results from TCRdb running MiXCR on the 5' RACE reads. The repertoire holds tens of thousands of distinct CDR3 sequences, with 13% to 15% as singletons. Per the germline V gene, CDR1 is SGHAT and CDR2 is FQNNGV. J lost 3 bases, V lost 5 bases, and 9 bases had no gene match. The CDR3 is made up of 16 amino acids. This entry comes from a study of early T cells in non-severe SARS-CoV-2 infection. Study-level background: Chains were unpaired, as sequencing was done on bulk RNA from unsorted whole blood.

General study findings and limits: There was a bias toward anti-spike CD8 responses in VDJdb matching, which missed private and CD4 specificities.

This TCR came from an adult who was a healthcare worker with PCR-confirmed SARS-CoV-2 infection or an uninfected control (not recorded which). Sequences were obtained from whole blood. The J gene is TRBJ2-7, the V gene TRBV11-2; 11 nucleotides align to TRBD2. The CDR3 DNA reads TGTGCCAGCAGCCCCCCGTGGACTAGCGGGTTCTACGAGCAGTACTTC. It encodes CASSPPWTSGFYEQYF.